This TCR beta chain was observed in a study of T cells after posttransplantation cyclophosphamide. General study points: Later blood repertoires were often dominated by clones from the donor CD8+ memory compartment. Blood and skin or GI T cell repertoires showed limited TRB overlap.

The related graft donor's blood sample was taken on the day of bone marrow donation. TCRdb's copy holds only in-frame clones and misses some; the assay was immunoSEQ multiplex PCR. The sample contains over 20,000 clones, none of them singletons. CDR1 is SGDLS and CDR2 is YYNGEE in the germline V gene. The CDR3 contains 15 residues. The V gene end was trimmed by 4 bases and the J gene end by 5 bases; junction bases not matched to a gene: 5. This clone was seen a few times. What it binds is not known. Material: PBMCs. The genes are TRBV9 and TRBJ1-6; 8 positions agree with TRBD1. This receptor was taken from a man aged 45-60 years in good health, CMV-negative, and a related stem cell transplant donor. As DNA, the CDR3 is TGTGCCAGCAGCCCCCGACAGGGGAATAATTCACCCCTCCACTTT. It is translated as CASSPRQGNNSPLHF.